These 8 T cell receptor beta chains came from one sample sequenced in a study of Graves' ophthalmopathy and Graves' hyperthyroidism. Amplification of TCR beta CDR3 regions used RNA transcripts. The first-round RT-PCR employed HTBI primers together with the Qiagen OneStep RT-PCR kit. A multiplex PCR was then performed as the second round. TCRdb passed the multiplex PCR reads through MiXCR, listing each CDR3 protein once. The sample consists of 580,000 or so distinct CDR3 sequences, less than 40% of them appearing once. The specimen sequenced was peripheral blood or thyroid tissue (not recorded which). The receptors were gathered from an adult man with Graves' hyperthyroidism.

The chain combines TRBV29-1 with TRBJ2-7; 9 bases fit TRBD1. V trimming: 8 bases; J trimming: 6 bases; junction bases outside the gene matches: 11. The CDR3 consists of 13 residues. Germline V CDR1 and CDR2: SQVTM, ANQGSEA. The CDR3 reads CSLVGQGSSEQYF. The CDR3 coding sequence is TGCAGCTTGGTGGGACAGGGATCTTCCGAGCAGTACTTC.

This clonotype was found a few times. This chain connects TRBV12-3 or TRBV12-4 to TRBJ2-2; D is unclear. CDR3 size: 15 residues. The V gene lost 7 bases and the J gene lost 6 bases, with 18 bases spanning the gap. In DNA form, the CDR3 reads TGTGCCAGCATCTCTTCGGAGACCACCGCCGGGGAGCTGTTTTTT. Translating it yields CASISSETTAGELFF.

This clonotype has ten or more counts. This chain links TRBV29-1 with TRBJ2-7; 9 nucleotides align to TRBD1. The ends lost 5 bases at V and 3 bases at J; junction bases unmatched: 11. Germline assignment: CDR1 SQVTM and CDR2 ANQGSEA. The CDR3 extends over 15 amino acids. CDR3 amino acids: CSVMAQDRGIYEQYF. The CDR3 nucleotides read TGCAGCGTTATGGCGCAGGACAGGGGAATCTACGAGCAGTACTTC.

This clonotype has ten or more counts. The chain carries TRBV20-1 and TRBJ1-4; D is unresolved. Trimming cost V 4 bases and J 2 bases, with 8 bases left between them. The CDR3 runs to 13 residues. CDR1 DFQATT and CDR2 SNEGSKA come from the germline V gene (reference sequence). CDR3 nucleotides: TGCAGTGCTATAGAACCGACTAATGAAAAACTGTTTTTT. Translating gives CSAIEPTNEKLFF.

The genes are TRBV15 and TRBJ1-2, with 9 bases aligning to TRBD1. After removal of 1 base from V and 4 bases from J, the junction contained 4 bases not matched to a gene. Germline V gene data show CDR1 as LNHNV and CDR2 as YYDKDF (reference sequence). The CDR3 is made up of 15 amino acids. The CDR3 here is CATSRGTGVSYGYTF. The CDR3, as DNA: TGTGCCACCAGCAGAGGGACAGGGGTAAGCTATGGCTACACCTTC.

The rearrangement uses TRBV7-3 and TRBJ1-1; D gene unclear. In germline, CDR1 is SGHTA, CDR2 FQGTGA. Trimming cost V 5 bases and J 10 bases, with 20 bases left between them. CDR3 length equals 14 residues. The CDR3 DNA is TGTGCCAGCAGCGAAAATCCGGGGAGGCAGGCAGCTTTCTTT. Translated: CASSENPGRQAAFF. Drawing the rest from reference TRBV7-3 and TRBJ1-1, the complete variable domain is GAGVSQTPSNKVTEKGKYVELRCDPISGHTALYWYRQSLGQGPEFLIYFQGTGAADDSGLPNDRFFAVRPEGSVSTLKIQRTERGDSAVYLCASSENPGRQAAFFGQGTRLTVV.

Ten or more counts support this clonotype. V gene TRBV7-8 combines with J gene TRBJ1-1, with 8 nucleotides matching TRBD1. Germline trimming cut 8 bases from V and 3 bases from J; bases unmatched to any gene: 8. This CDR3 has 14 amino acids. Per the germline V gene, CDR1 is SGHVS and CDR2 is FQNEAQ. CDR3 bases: TGTGCCAGCTCCAACAGGGGGGGTTACACTGAAGCTTTCTTT. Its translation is CASSNRGGYTEAFF.

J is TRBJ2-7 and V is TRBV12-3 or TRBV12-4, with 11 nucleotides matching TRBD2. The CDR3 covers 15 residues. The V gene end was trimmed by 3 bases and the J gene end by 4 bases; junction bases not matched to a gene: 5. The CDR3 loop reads CASSLRGLAAYEQYF. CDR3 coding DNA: TGTGCCAGCAGTTTGAGGGGACTAGCGGCTTACGAGCAGTACTTC.